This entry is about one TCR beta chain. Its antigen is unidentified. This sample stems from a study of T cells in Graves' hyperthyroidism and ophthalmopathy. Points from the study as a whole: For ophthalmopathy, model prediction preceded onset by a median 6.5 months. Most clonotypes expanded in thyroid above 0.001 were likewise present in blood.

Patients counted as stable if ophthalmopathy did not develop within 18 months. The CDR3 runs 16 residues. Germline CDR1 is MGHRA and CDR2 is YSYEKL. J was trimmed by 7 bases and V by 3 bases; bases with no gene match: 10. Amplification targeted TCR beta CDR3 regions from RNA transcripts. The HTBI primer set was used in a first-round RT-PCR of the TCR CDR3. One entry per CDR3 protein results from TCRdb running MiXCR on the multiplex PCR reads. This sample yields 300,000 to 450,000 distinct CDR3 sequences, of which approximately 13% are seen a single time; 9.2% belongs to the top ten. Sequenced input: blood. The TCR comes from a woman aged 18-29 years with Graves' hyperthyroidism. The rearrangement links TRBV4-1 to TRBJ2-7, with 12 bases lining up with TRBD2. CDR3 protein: CASSQKRASGRDEQYF. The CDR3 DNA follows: TGCGCCAGCAGCCAGAAGAGGGCTAGCGGGAGGGATGAGCAGTACTTC.